This passage covers 10 T cell receptor beta chains from one sample sequenced in a study of blood T cell repertoires in COVID-19. TCRdb's table, derived via immunoSEQ multiplex PCR, lists solely in-frame clones and lacks some. The table lists approximately 500,000 clones, around 85% of them singletons. Sequencing was performed on peripheral blood. These receptors were obtained from a human donor in a cohort sampled during active COVID-19.

V usage is TRBV27 and J usage is TRBJ2-2, with D possibly being TRBD1 (5 bases). V was pared by 1 base and J by 1 base, with 10 bases between. Germline CDR1 MNHEY, CDR2 SMNVEV (reference sequence). The CDR3 runs 16 residues. The CDR3 here is CASSLLGAGNTGELFF. Here the CDR3 DNA reads TGTGCCAGCAGTTTATTAGGGGCAGGGAACACCGGGGAGCTGTTTTTT.

The rearrangement uses TRBV7-2 and TRBJ2-3; D is perhaps TRBD1 (5 bases). V was clipped by 6 bases and J by 2 bases, with 12 bases between them. Germline V lookup: CDR1 SGHTA, CDR2 FQGNSA. CDR3 length: 14 amino acids. Written as DNA, the CDR3 is TGTGCCAGCAGTCGACAGTCTAACACAGATACGCAGTATTTT. Its protein is CASSRQSNTDTQYF. The whole variable domain, filled in from reference TRBV7-2 and TRBJ2-3, reads GAGVSQSPSNKVTEKGKDVELRCDPISGHTALYWYRQSLGQGLEFLIYFQGNSAPDKSGLPSDRFSAERTGGSVSTLTIQRTQQEDSAVYLCASSRQSNTDTQYFGPGTRLTVL.

The rearrangement links TRBV7-9 to TRBJ1-1; TRBD1 aligns across 9 bases. The CDR3 length is 15 residues. The junction had 8 bases not matched to a gene; V was cut back by 6 bases and J by 3 bases. Germline loops: CDR1 SEHNR, CDR2 FQNEAQ (reference sequence). In DNA, the CDR3 is TGTGCCAGCAGTCAACCGGACAGGGGAGACACTGAAGCTTTCTTT. Protein product: CASSQPDRGDTEAFF.

The rearrangement uses TRBV30 and TRBJ2-5, with D possibly matching TRBD2 (5 bases). The germline V and J ends were trimmed by 1 base and 4 bases, with 13 bases remaining between them. Germline values: CDR1 GTSNPN, CDR2 SVGIG (reference sequence). This CDR3 has 14 amino acids. The CDR3 protein is CAWSGGLKAETQYF. The CDR3, as DNA: TGTGCCTGGAGTGGAGGGTTGAAGGCAGAGACCCAGTACTTC.

V gene TRBV7-6 combines with J gene TRBJ2-2, with 9 bases identical to TRBD2. The V segment lost 2 bases and the J segment 1 base; nucleotides outside the gene matches: 17. The CDR3 covers 21 residues. The V gene's germline CDR1 is SGHVS and CDR2 FNYEAQ. The CDR3: CASSLTGTVLRGRVNTGELFF. The CDR3 nucleotides are TGTGCCAGCAGCTTAACCGGGACGGTTTTGCGCGGGAGGGTGAACACCGGGGAGCTGTTTTTT.

The rearrangement joins TRBV7-3 to TRBJ2-3; TRBD1 is a possible D gene (6 bases). The CDR3 consists of 16 residues. Trimming cost V 2 bases and J 4 bases, with 16 bases left between them. Germline V gene sequence: CDR1 SGHTA, CDR2 FQGTGA. CDR3 nucleotide sequence: TGTGCCAGCAGCTTAGCGGGCCAGGGGTCCCCAGATACGCAGTATTTT. Protein sequence: CASSLAGQGSPDTQYF.

This rearrangement joins TRBV15 to TRBJ2-7; D remains unclear. The ends were cut back, 0 bases at V and 3 bases at J, with 9 bases in the middle. The germline V gene has CDR1 LNHNV and CDR2 YYDKDF (reference sequence). The CDR3 spans 14 residues. Here the CDR3 reads CATSREASVYEQYF. CDR3 DNA: TGTGCCACCAGCAGAGAGGCTAGTGTCTACGAGCAGTACTTC.

This chain joins TRBV4-2 and TRBJ1-2; 8 bases match TRBD1. J gave up 4 bases and V 0 bases, and 10 bases lay outside the gene matches. Germline V gene data show CDR1 as LGHNA and CDR2 as YNFKEQ. The CDR3 totals 17 residues. Here the CDR3 reads CASSQDQGTGGVYGYTF. In nucleotides, the CDR3 is TGTGCCAGCAGCCAAGACCAGGGGACAGGCGGGGTCTATGGCTACACCTTC.

This rearrangement joins TRBV5-6 to TRBJ2-5; D may be TRBD2 (5 bases). V was trimmed by 3 bases and J by 4 bases, leaving 10 bases between them. The CDR3 sequence is 13 residues long. Germline CDR1 reads SGHDT; CDR2 reads YYEEEE. The CDR3 region has the DNA TGTGCCAGCAGCTCTGTAGCGTCAGAGACCCAGTACTTC. Its protein is CASSSVASETQYF.

The chain carries TRBV28 and TRBJ1-2; no clear D gene. The germline gives CDR1 MDHEN, CDR2 SYDVKM. Trimming removed 4 bases at V and 8 bases at J, with 20 bases between. There are 15 residues in the CDR3. The CDR3 region has the DNA TGTGCCAGCAGTTCCGACGGCCTAGGAAGTGACGGCTACACCTTC. This encodes CASSSDGLGSDGYTF.